One and the same sample provided the 22 T cell receptor beta chains below, sequenced in a study of blood T cell repertoires in COVID-19. Method: immunoSEQ multiplex PCR; TCRdb's copy keeps in-frame clones and lacks some. The sample includes about 500,000 clones, around 90% seen only once; the top ten take 7.5% to 9.5%. Sequencing used peripheral blood. These receptors were collected from a woman aged 50 to 60 with COVID-19, enrolled during active disease.

This clone was picked up a small number of times. This chain joins TRBV5-1 and TRBJ1-1; a possible D gene is TRBD1 (5 bases). CDR1 SGHRS and CDR2 YFSETQ come from the germline V gene. Deletions cut 1 base from V and 2 bases from J, with 9 bases between. CDR3 length: 14 residues. In DNA form, the CDR3 reads TGCGCCAGCAGCTTGCTGACAGCTAACACTGAAGCTTTCTTT. This gives the protein CASSLLTANTEAFF. The full variable domain, completed using reference TRBV5-1 and TRBJ1-1, is KAGVTQTPRYLIKTRGQQVTLSCSPISGHRSVSWYQQTPGQGLQFLFEYFSETQRNKGNFPGRFSGRQFSNSRSEMNVSTLELGDSALYLCASSLLTANTEAFFGQGTRLTVV.

The gene calls are TRBV3-1 (or the pseudogene TRBV3-2) and TRBJ1-1; D not resolved. CDR1 is LGHDT, CDR2 YNNKEL, per germline (reference sequence). V lost 4 bases and J 4 bases, leaving 10 bases between the germline ends. The CDR3 contains 13 residues. CDR3: CASSRSESTEAFF. The CDR3 nucleotides read TGTGCCAGCAGCCGCAGTGAAAGCACTGAAGCTTTCTTT.

V and J are TRBV11-2 and TRBJ2-3, with D tentatively TRBD2 (6 bases). Trimming cost V 0 bases and J 0 bases, with 10 bases left between them. CDR3 length: 16 residues. In germline, CDR1 is SGHAT, CDR2 FQNNGV. The CDR3 DNA reads as TGTGCCAGCAGCTTAGATCGGCGGGGTAGCACAGATACGCAGTATTTT. Translation gives CASSLDRRGSTDTQYF. Full variable domain (missing parts from reference TRBV11-2 and TRBJ2-3): EAGVAQSPRYKIIEKRQSVAFWCNPISGHATLYWYQQILGQGPKLLIQFQNNGVVDDSQLPKDRFSAERLKGVDSTLKIQPAKLEDSAVYLCASSLDRRGSTDTQYFGPGTRLTVL.

The chain carries TRBV30 and TRBJ1-4; TRBD1 matches 8 bases. V gave up 5 bases and J gave up 3 bases; unmatched junction bases: 5. Looked up from germline, CDR1 is GTSNPN and CDR2 is SVGIG (reference sequence). The CDR3 is 14 residues long. The CDR3 nucleotides are TGTGCCTGGTCACCGGGACAGGCTAATGAAAAACTGTTTTTT. It codes for CAWSPGQANEKLFF.

The chain joins TRBV3-1 (or the pseudogene TRBV3-2) to TRBJ2-2; TRBD2 agrees at 10 bases. The J segment lost 8 bases and the V segment lost 4 bases, leaving 4 bases of the junction unmatched. Looked up from germline, CDR1 is LGHDT and CDR2 is YNNKEL (reference sequence). The CDR3 contains 14 residues. CDR3 in amino acids: CASSLAGGVGELFF. CDR3 sequence (DNA): TGTGCCAGCAGCCTAGCGGGGGGAGTAGGGGAGCTGTTTTTT.

This clone was recorded once. The chain links TRBV2 to TRBJ1-6, with D unresolved. CDR1 and CDR2 from the germline V gene are SNHLY and FYNNEI. V gave up 6 bases and J gave up 9 bases, with 9 bases separating them. This CDR3 is 12 amino acids long. CDR3 sequence (DNA): TGTGCCAGCAGCACGGGAGGTTCACCCCTCCACTTT. Encoded protein: CASSTGGSPLHF.

This clone came up once. The CDR3 DNA reads as TGTGCCAGCAGCCCGCCGGACAGGGGGGCCTACGAGCAGTACTTC. Its translation: CASSPPDRGAYEQYF. V and J are TRBV7-9 and TRBJ2-7; TRBD1 matches 10 bases. Germline loops: CDR1 SEHNR, CDR2 FQNEAQ (reference sequence). The CDR3 has 15 amino acids. V lost 5 bases to trimming and J lost 2 bases; unmatched junction nucleotides: 6.

The CDR3 loop reads CASSRDLGPYGYTF. CDR3 in DNA: TGTGCCAGCAGCCGCGATCTGGGCCCCTATGGCTACACCTTC. V is TRBV6-5 and J is TRBJ1-2; D is undetermined. Germline CDR1 is MNHEY and CDR2 is SVGAGI. Trimming cost V 6 bases and J 4 bases, with 15 bases left between them. The CDR3 loop spans 14 amino acids.

The genes are TRBV10-3 and TRBJ2-7, with D tentatively TRBD2 (5 bases). Germline V gene lookup returns CDR1 ENHRY and CDR2 SYGVKD. V shed 6 bases and J shed 4 bases, with 22 bases lying between them. The CDR3 loop spans 16 amino acids. CDR3 region: CAIRGFGLKLGYEQYF. The CDR3 bases are TGTGCCATCAGGGGCTTCGGACTTAAGCTGGGGTACGAGCAGTACTTC.

The sample holds one count of this clone. The chain couples TRBV10-3 to TRBJ1-6; D is possibly TRBD1 (5 bases). Looked up from germline, CDR1 is ENHRY and CDR2 is SYGVKD. V was cut by 0 bases and J by 8 bases, with 14 bases left in between. The CDR3 extends over 16 amino acids. CDR3 amino acids: CAISESRGLGDSPLHF. The CDR3 coding sequence is TGTGCCATCAGTGAGTCAAGGGGACTGGGCGATTCACCCCTCCACTTT.

Note on this clone: Other nucleotide sequences from this sample produce the same CDR3. CDR3 nucleotides: TGTGCCAGCAGCTTGGAGGGACTAGCAGGGGAGACCCAGTACTTC. As protein: CASSLEGLAGETQYF. This chain joins TRBV5-5 and TRBJ2-5; the match to TRBD2 covers 9 bases. This CDR3 has 15 amino acids. CDR1 SGHKS and CDR2 YYEKEE come from the germline V gene (reference sequence). Losses at the gene ends were 0 bases for V and 5 bases for J; bases not matched to a gene: 5.

This clone was found a few times. The J gene is TRBJ1-5, the V gene TRBV15; D remains unclear. The V gene lost 0 bases and the J gene lost 6 bases, with 6 bases spanning the gap. This CDR3 contains 13 residues. CDR1 LNHNV and CDR2 YYDKDF come from the germline V gene (reference sequence). The CDR3 spells CATSRDSGQPQHF. Written as DNA, the CDR3 is TGTGCCACCAGCAGAGATAGTGGTCAGCCCCAGCATTTT.

This clone turned up a few times. J is TRBJ1-2 and V is TRBV5-1; D remains ambiguous. V lost 0 bases and J lost 7, with 13 bases in between. The germline V gene encodes CDR1 SGHRS and CDR2 YFSETQ. This CDR3 region has 14 residues. CDR3 region: CASSLGGGSSGYTF. The CDR3 bases are TGCGCCAGCAGCTTGGGGGGAGGTAGCTCTGGCTACACCTTC.

The chain employs TRBV5-1 and TRBJ1-2, with a weak D call TRBD1 (6 bases). The CDR3 covers 12 residues. V gave up 1 base and J gave up 6 bases, with 7 bases separating them. Per germline, CDR1 SGHRS and CDR2 YFSETQ. The CDR3 loop is CASSLTGHGYTF. As DNA, the CDR3 is TGCGCCAGCAGCTTGACAGGGCATGGCTACACCTTC.

In nucleotides, the CDR3 is TGTGCCAGCAGCCAAGGGGAGAACACACAAGGACCCAAAGAGACCCAGTACTTC. Translated: CASSQGENTQGPKETQYF. V is TRBV3-1 (or the pseudogene TRBV3-2) and J is TRBJ2-5, with a possible D match to TRBD2 (5 bases). In germline, CDR1 is LGHDT, CDR2 YNNKEL (reference sequence). The germline V and J ends were trimmed by 1 base and 3 bases, with 21 bases remaining between them. This CDR3 has 18 amino acids.

The CDR3 DNA reads as TGTGCCAGCAGCGGCGGGGGCTCCTATAATTCACCCCTCCACTTT. This gives the protein CASSGGGSYNSPLHF. This chain connects TRBV9 to TRBJ1-6; a possible D gene is TRBD1 (5 bases). CDR1 is SGDLS and CDR2 is YYNGEE in the germline V gene. This CDR3 has 15 amino acids. Deletions cut 3 bases from V and 0 bases from J, with 7 bases between.

This rearrangement joins TRBV29-1 to TRBJ2-7, with a possible D match to TRBD1 (5 bases). This CDR3 is 12 amino acids long. V lost 6 bases and J lost 0, with 9 bases in between. Germline V gene lookup returns CDR1 SQVTM and CDR2 ANQGSEA. CDR3 DNA sequence: TGCAGCGTCCAGGGAATCTCCTACGAGCAGTACTTC. Residues: CSVQGISYEQYF.

This chain links TRBV27 with TRBJ1-2; no firm D call. Germline CDR1 MNHEY, CDR2 SMNVEV (reference sequence). Trimming cost V 3 bases and J 0 bases, with 8 bases left between them. This CDR3 is 14 amino acids long. CDR3 nucleotides: TGTGCCAGCAGTTTGGCGGGTACTAACTATGGCTACACCTTC. This translates into CASSLAGTNYGYTF.

The rearrangement joins TRBV5-6 to TRBJ2-1, with 10 nucleotides matching TRBD1. This CDR3 is built from 14 residues. The V and J ends lost 5 bases and 8 bases, in that order; junction bases with no gene match: 7. The germline CDR1 and CDR2 sequences are SGHDT and YYEEEE. The CDR3 nucleotides are TGTGCCAGCAGACGGATCGACAGGGGGCATGAGCAGTTCTTC. Amino acid sequence: CASRRIDRGHEQFF.

V is TRBV24-1 and J is TRBJ2-3; possible D gene TRBD2, 5 bases. Germline V gene sequence: CDR1 KGHDR, CDR2 SFDVKD. CDR3 length equals 16 residues. V was cut by 3 bases and J by 5 bases, with 17 bases left in between. The CDR3 DNA sequence: TGTGCCACCAGTGATCCCCCCACCGGGAACCAAGATACGCAGTATTTT. Its translation: CATSDPPTGNQDTQYF.

The table lists this clone with a count of one. The rearrangement links TRBV7-9 to TRBJ2-2; weak D call: TRBD1 (7 bases). Germline-derived CDR1 and CDR2 are SEHNR and FQNEAQ (reference sequence). V was pared by 8 bases and J by 4 bases, with 17 bases between. CDR3 length: 15 amino acids. CDR3 in amino acids: CASGRQGGITGELFF. DNA of the CDR3: TGTGCCAGCGGTCGACAGGGAGGAATCACCGGGGAGCTGTTTTTT.

This sequence joins TRBV25-1 and TRBJ2-6, with a possible D match to TRBD2 (7 bases). Germline CDR1 is MGHDK and CDR2 is SYGVNS. Trimming removed 1 base from V and 4 bases from J, with 11 bases in between. The length of the CDR3 is 16 residues. The CDR3 sequence is CASSELGGLGANVLTF. The CDR3 DNA is TGTGCCAGCAGTGAATTGGGGGGGCTAGGGGCCAACGTCCTGACTTTC.